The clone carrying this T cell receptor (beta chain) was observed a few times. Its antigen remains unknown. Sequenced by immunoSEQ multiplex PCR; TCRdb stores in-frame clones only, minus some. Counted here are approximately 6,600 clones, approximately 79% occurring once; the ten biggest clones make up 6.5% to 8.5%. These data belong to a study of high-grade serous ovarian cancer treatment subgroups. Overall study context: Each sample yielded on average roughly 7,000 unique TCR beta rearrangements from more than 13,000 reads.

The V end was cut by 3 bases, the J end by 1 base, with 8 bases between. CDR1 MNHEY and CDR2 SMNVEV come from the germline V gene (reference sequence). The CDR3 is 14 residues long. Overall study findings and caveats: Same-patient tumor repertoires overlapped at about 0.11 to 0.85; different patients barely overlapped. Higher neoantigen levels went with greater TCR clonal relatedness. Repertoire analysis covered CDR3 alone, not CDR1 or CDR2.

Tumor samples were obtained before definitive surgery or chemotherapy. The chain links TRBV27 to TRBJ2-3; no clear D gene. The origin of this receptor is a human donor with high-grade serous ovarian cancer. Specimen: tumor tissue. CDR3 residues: CASSFLRGTDTQYF. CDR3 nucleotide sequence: TGTGCCAGCAGTTTCCTCCGGGGCACAGATACGCAGTATTTT.